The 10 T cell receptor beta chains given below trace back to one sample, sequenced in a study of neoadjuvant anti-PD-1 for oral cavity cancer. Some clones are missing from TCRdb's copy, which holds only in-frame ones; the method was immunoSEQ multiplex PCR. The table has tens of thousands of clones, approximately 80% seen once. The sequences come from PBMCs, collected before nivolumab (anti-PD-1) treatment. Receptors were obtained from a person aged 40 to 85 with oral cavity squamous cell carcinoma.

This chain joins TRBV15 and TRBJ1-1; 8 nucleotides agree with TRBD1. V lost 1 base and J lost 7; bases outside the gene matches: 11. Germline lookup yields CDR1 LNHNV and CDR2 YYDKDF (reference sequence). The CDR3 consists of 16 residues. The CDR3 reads CATSRVWPGGANEAFF. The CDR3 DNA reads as TGTGCCACCAGCAGAGTTTGGCCAGGGGGCGCGAATGAAGCTTTCTTT.

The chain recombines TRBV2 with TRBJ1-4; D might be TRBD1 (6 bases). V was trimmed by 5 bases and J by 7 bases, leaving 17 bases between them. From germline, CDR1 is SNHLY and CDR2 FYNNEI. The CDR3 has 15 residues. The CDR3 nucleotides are TGTGCCAGCAGTCCTCAGGGGCCCGGCGGTGAAAAACTGTTTTTT. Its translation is CASSPQGPGGEKLFF.

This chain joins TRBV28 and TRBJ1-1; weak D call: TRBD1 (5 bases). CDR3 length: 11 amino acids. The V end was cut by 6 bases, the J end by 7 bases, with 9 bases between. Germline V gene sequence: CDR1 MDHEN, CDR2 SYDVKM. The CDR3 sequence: CASRARDEAFF. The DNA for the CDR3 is TGTGCCAGCAGGGCCAGGGATGAAGCTTTCTTT.

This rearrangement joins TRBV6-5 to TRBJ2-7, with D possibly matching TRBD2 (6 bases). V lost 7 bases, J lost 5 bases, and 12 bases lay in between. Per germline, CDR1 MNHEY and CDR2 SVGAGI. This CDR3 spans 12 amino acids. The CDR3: CASTAGNNEQYF. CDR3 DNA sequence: TGTGCCAGCACGGCGGGGAATAACGAGCAGTACTTC.

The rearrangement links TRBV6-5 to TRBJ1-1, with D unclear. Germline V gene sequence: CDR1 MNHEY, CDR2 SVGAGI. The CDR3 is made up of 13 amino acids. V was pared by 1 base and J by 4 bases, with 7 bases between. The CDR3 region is CASSYWESTEAFF. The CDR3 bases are TGTGCCAGCAGTTACTGGGAGAGCACTGAAGCTTTCTTT.

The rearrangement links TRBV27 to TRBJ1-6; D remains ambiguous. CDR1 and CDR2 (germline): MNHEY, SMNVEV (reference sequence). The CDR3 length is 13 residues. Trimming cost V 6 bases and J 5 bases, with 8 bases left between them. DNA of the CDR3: TGTGCCAGCAGGCCGGCTCATAATTCACCCCTCCACTTT. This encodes CASRPAHNSPLHF.

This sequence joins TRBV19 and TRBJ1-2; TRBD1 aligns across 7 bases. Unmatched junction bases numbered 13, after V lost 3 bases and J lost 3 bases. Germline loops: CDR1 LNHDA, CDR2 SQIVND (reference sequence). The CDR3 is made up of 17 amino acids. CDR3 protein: CASSMVGRRGRYYGYTF. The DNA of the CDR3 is TGTGCCAGTAGTATGGTTGGGCGGAGGGGGCGCTACTATGGCTACACCTTC.

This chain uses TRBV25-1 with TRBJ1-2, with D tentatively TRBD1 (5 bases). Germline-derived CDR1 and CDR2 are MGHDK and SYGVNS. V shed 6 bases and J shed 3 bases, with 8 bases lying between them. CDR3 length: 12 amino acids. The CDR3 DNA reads TGTGCCAGCAGGGGGACGGACTATGGCTACACCTTC. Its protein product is CASRGTDYGYTF.

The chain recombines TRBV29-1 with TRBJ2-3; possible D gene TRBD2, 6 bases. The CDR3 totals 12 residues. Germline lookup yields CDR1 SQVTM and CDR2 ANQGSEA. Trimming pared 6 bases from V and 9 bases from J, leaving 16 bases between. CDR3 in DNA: TGCAGCGTCCCAACTAGCAGTGACACGCAGTATTTT. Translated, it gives CSVPTSSDTQYF.

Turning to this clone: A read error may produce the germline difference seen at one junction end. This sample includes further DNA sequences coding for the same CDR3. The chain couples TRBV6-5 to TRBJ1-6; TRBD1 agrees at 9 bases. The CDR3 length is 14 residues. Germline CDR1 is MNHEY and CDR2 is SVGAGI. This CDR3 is CASSPGQGNSPLHF. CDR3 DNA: TGTGCCAGCAGCCCTGGACAGGGGAATTCGCCCCTCCACTTT.